This record looks at one T cell receptor (beta chain) sequence and its context. The antigen is not known. These data are taken from a study of early T cells in non-severe SARS-CoV-2 infection. Study-wide background: Sequenced bulk RNA came from whole blood that was unsorted, and chains were unpaired.

Unique molecular identifiers were added to individual cDNA molecules. TCRdb processed the 5' RACE reads anew with MiXCR; each CDR3 protein has one entry. This table has tens of thousands of distinct CDR3 sequences, under 12% appearing once. Whole-study findings and limits: VDJdb matching, biased toward anti-spike CD8 responses, missed private and CD4 specificities.

V lost 2 bases to trimming and J lost 7 bases, with 15 bases between them. This CDR3 region has 15 residues. The germline V gene encodes CDR1 MNHNS and CDR2 SASEGT. This clonotype originated in an adult who was a healthcare worker with PCR-confirmed SARS-CoV-2 infection or an uninfected control (not recorded which). What was sequenced was whole blood. The chain combines TRBV6-1 with TRBJ2-4; possibly TRBD1 for D (5 bases). The CDR3 loop is CASSEWWQGSNIQYF. CDR3 in DNA: TGTGCCAGCAGTGAATGGTGGCAGGGTTCGAACATTCAGTACTTC.